One and the same sample provided the 11 T cell receptor beta chains below, sequenced in a study of long-term antiretroviral therapy in people with HIV. Survey-level immunoSEQ v3.0 assays were run. TCRdb's copy holds only in-frame clones and misses some; the assay was immunoSEQ multiplex PCR. The table includes about 11,000 clones, under 85% detected once. Sequencing used unsorted PBMCs, obtained at the start of antiretroviral therapy, before treatment. The receptors were sampled from a man aged 25 to 40 with HIV.

This clone was seen a single time. This chain links TRBV9 with TRBJ1-2; D remains ambiguous. This CDR3 comprises 14 residues. Trimming shortened V by 0 bases and J by 4 bases, and 10 bases separated the two germline ends. CDR1 is SGDLS and CDR2 is YYNGEE in the germline V gene. CDR3 bases: TGTGCCAGCAGCGTAGCGGATGCCCGCTATGGCTACACCTTC. Its protein is CASSVADARYGYTF.

The chain employs TRBV5-4 and TRBJ1-4; 8 bases fit TRBD1. Germline assignment: CDR1 SGHNT and CDR2 YYREEE (reference sequence). The CDR3 is 15 amino acids. The ends lost 1 base at V and 8 bases at J; junction bases unmatched: 7. For the CDR3, the DNA is TGTGCCAGCAGCTTGTCCAGGGGGCAGGGGGAAAAACTGTTTTTT. This gives the protein CASSLSRGQGEKLFF.

The chain combines TRBV5-1 with TRBJ2-7; TRBD2 agrees at 10 bases. Per germline, CDR1 SGHRS and CDR2 YFSETQ. This CDR3 has 18 amino acids. V trimming: 0 bases; J trimming: 0 bases; junction bases outside the gene matches: 9. This CDR3 is CASSLVPPSGGFSYEQYF. Written as DNA, the CDR3 is TGCGCCAGCAGCTTGGTCCCACCTAGCGGGGGTTTCTCCTACGAGCAGTACTTC.

CDR3 coding DNA: TGTGCCAGCAGCTATGGACGAGCGGACGTCCTGACTTTC. This codes for CASSYGRADVLTF. V usage is TRBV5-6 and J usage is TRBJ2-6, with TRBD2 as a possible D gene (5 bases). V lost 3 bases and J 11 bases, leaving 12 bases between the germline ends. This CDR3 region has 13 residues. Germline CDR1 and CDR2: SGHDT and YYEEEE.

This clone is deemed medium-sized. This specimen includes other DNA sequences encoding the same CDR3. The chain has TRBV27 and TRBJ2-1; perhaps TRBD1 as D (6 bases). Germline V lookup: CDR1 MNHEY, CDR2 SMNVEV (reference sequence). The CDR3 consists of 15 residues. V was cut by 0 bases and J by 7 bases, with 13 bases left in between. CDR3: CASSLSRGLLNEQFF. The CDR3 DNA follows: TGTGCCAGCAGTTTATCGAGGGGGTTGTTGAATGAGCAGTTCTTC.

J is TRBJ1-1 and V is TRBV27; D not certain. V was trimmed by 3 bases and J by 6 bases, leaving 8 bases between them. CDR3 size: 12 residues. CDR1 and CDR2 (germline): MNHEY, SMNVEV (reference sequence). Here the CDR3 reads CASSFLGSEAFF. The CDR3 coding sequence is TGTGCCAGCAGTTTTTTGGGATCTGAAGCTTTCTTT.

The chain carries TRBV11-2 and TRBJ2-7; TRBD1 agrees at 9 bases. CDR3 length: 14 amino acids. Germline V gene sequence: CDR1 SGHAT, CDR2 FQNNGV. The junction had 4 bases not matched to a gene; V was cut back by 6 bases and J by 1 base. The CDR3 nucleotides read TGTGCCAGCAGACTCGGACAGGGGTCCTACGAGCAGTACTTC. This codes for CASRLGQGSYEQYF. Supplemented by reference TRBV11-2 and TRBJ2-7, the full variable domain reads EAGVAQSPRYKIIEKRQSVAFWCNPISGHATLYWYQQILGQGPKLLIQFQNNGVVDDSQLPKDRFSAERLKGVDSTLKIQPAKLEDSAVYLCASRLGQGSYEQYFGPGTRLTVT.

This chain uses TRBV7-8 with TRBJ2-5; 10 bases are shared with TRBD1. Germline V gene data show CDR1 as SGHVS and CDR2 as FQNEAQ. The CDR3 covers 14 residues. J lost 5 bases, V lost 7 bases, and 7 bases had no gene match. CDR3 sequence (DNA): TGTGCCAGCACCCGGGGACAGGGGCGGGAGACCCAGTACTTC. Translating gives CASTRGQGRETQYF.

The gene calls are TRBV20-1 and TRBJ2-5; D is uncertain. The CDR3 runs 11 residues. The germline V gene has CDR1 DFQATT and CDR2 SNEGSKA (reference sequence). V was clipped by 3 bases and J by 5 bases, with 7 bases between them. CDR3: CSASGGETQYF. The DNA of the CDR3 is TGCAGTGCTAGCGGTGGGGAGACCCAGTACTTC.

This chain connects TRBV7-2 to TRBJ2-5; unclear D gene. The CDR3 length is 12 residues. In germline, CDR1 is SGHTA, CDR2 FQGNSA. The V end was cut by 5 bases, the J end by 5 bases, with 9 bases between. The CDR3 region is CASSPTGETQYF. The CDR3 DNA follows: TGTGCCAGCAGCCCAACTGGGGAGACCCAGTACTTC.

The chain links TRBV2 to TRBJ2-6, with a possible D match to TRBD2 (6 bases). The CDR3 length is 15 residues. Trimming left V 9 bases short and J 0 bases short, with 12 bases between. Looked up from germline, CDR1 is SNHLY and CDR2 is FYNNEI. CDR3 DNA: TGTGCCAGACGCATGGGGGGCTCTGGGGCCAACGTCCTGACTTTC. Translating it yields CARRMGGSGANVLTF.